This entry features one TCR beta chain sequence. It lacks a known antigen. No base qualities exist here, and no much larger clone lies one base off it. The collaborating institutions used their own protocols to collect whole blood in K2EDTA tubes. For TCRbeta analysis, collaborators shipped samples in one of three forms: frozen whole blood, isolated PBMCs, or DNA extracted from either of those sample types. This sample stems from a study of blood T cell repertoires in COVID-19 (dated by TCRdb to 2019 to 2021). Regarding the complete study: Collaborator samples came from the United States, Italy and Spain and covered acute and convalescent phases of COVID-19. The repertoires were released in a freely available public database intended as a resource for research on the immune response to SARS-CoV-2. Subjects who had been exposed to COVID-19, were actively infected with it, or had recovered from it provided the deeply sampled blood TCRbeta repertoires that made up the dataset. The samples were drawn from the first 160 participants of the ongoing ImmuneRACE study and from under 1,500 subjects provided by 6 global collaborators. HLA class I and class II types, where available, came from metadata supplied by the sample provider rather than from assay-based typing. The prospective study material was composed of cDNA or gDNA derived from T cells, B-cell-depleted T cells, or PBMCs. A de-identified subject ID, COVID-19 status, age in years and sex were almost always included in the sample metadata. Paper-wide results and their limitations: The amount of clinical and demographic metadata varied by source and participant and was provided uncurated.

TCRbeta CDR3 regions were amplified from genomic DNA by means of the immunoSEQ Assay, a bias-controlled multiplex PCR. Processing in the source paper ran as follows. Within the assay, amplification of reference gene primers was used to estimate how many nucleated cells each sample contained. To quantify the absolute abundance of each unique TCRbeta CDR3 rearrangement, sequence reads were collapsed and filtered. For each sample, productive Simpson clonality was calculated by taking the square root of Simpson's diversity index across productive rearrangements. TCRdb holds this immuneACCESS table with in-frame rearrangements only. Some clones are missing; in checked studies, unresolved V genes explain under half, and the rest has no known cause. The V and J calls and clone size come from that table; D and trimming were worked out from the DNA. The sample data list roughly 100,000 clones, and roughly 89% of these were observed just once. The top ten constitute under 20% of the sample.

The trim is 4 bases for V and 2 bases for J, with a gap of 15 bases between the germline ends. The CDR3 covers 15 residues, taking in both the cysteine and the phenylalanine. The read is trimmed to its CDR3 DNA, 45 bases read in frame from base 1. For CDR1 and CDR2, the germline V gene lists MGHRA and YSYEKL. This TCR was sampled from a woman aged 80 or over in a cohort sampled during active COVID-19. Recombination linked TRBV4-1 to TRBJ2-7; TRBD2 is perhaps the D gene, given 5 matching bases. Sample: peripheral blood. The nucleotide sequence reads TGCGCCAGCAGCCTAGGAGCGGCTTCACCCTACGAGCAGTACTTC. Protein translation: CASSLGAASPYEQYF.